This T cell receptor (beta chain) was identified during a study of human T cells and chemical hapten exposure. Across the study: Donors were sensitized with 2% DPC on the upper inner arm.

The trim removed 0 bases at V and 12 bases at J, leaving 4 bases unmatched. This CDR3 has 13 amino acids. Germline-derived CDR1 and CDR2 are MRHNA and SNTAGT. TCRdb reanalysed the RACE reads using MiXCR and keeps one entry per CDR3 protein. Of under 450,000 distinct CDR3 sequences listed, approximately 4.4% are singletons. This sample's time point: patch test 1, 2 weeks after DPC sensitization. Treatment described: therapeutic diphenylcyclopropenone sensitization with weekly scalp DPC. Suited to DPC and affected by alopecia, the donors ranged from 18 to 70 years old. This clonotype was counted ten times or more. Its specificity is not known. The study's findings and limits: Patch test score tracked positively with PT1 expanded TCR counts.

The sequencing used whole blood, collected in connection with sensitization to the hapten diphenylcyclopropenone (DPC). The V gene is TRBV6-4, the J gene TRBJ2-3; 9 bases line up with TRBD1. The TCR was taken from a woman between 45 and 60 years old with alopecia areata. Some clones in this sample may be carry-over from other donors' samples. The CDR3 nucleotides read TGTGCCAGCAGTGACTCCTACAGGGGGCCACAGTATTTT. Translating gives CASSDSYRGPQYF.